This T cell receptor beta chain is drawn from a study of beta chain features in type 1 diabetes (dated by TCRdb to the late 2010s). The study in broad terms: Mean age, gender distribution, total cell number and subset yield were not different between patients and healthy donors. Regulatory and stem cell-like memory subsets were isolated from only 8 patients and 8 healthy donors, whereas naive and central memory subsets came from all 30 or so donors. In the study, recently diagnosed type 1 diabetes patients and matched healthy donors were compared on the TCRB repertoires of their sorted circulating CD4+ T cell subsets. A total of some 100,000,000 sorted cells were examined across all samples, and a strong correlation was observed between cell number per subset and RNA yield. The paper as a whole reports these results and caveats: Only small numbers of individuals were included in the HLA sub-analyses, which left unresolved whether HLA type had any influence on TCRB rearrangement. Because cDNA was sequenced instead of genomic DNA, activated cells with high expression could be over-represented, although the groups did not differ in activation or CD3 levels. PCR may preferentially amplify shorter templates, but because patient and control samples were amplified and corrected together, any resulting skew would affect both groups equally. Naive, central memory and regulatory TCRB repertoires appeared to be more similar among patients than among healthy donors. Fewer insertions and more nucleotide deletions at VDJ recombination sites were observed in patients with type 1 diabetes, implying thymic rearrangement abnormalities. In all four CD4+ subsets, TCRB CDR3 length was moderately but significantly shorter in type 1 diabetes patients.

All of the isolated RNA was reverse transcribed with the High Capacity cDNA Reverse Transcription Kit, so expressed TCRB transcripts were sequenced. Stem cell-like memory T cell samples underwent survey-depth immunoSEQ sequencing, averaging around 1 million total reads per sample. Sorted cells were lysed in RLT buffer, and RNA was extracted using DNase-treated RNeasy Micro or Mini kits according to cell number. Each cell subset was processed on its own to prevent cross-contamination, while patient and healthy donor samples were processed together. The immunoSEQ multiplex PCR was used to amplify TCRB sequences from cDNA, yielding 87-bp fragments that span the CDR3 region. Sequencing of the amplicons was done on the Illumina HiSeq platform. In the authors' own workflow: Synthetic template baselines were used to correct PCR bias computationally, reads within Hamming distance 2 were collapsed, and singletons that could not be merged were discarded. By aligning reads against IMGT, V, D and J genes, CDR3 length, and insertions or deletions at six rearrangement sites were assigned. Within each subset, clonotype counts were normalized to the number of sorted cells before true diversity and Gini coefficients were calculated with the tcR R package. The overlap coefficient, calculated on TCRB nucleotide sequences, was used to quantify repertoire sharing. TCRdb took over this immuneACCESS table, retaining in-frame rearrangements with V and J assigned. Such tables are incomplete; in checked studies, under half of the missing clones stem from an unresolved V gene, and the remainder is unexplained. The DNA was the basis for D and trimming; V, J and clone size are from that table. This sample lists 15,000 to 19,000 clones; roughly 40% were detected once. The ten largest clones capture over 0.45% of the sample.

CDR1 and CDR2 are drawn from the germline V gene: SGHAT, FQNNGV. Inclusive of the bounding cysteine and phenylalanine, the CDR3 is 18 residues long. The kept DNA is CDR3 alone, 54 bases in frame from the first base. Trimming removed 1 base from V and 8 bases from J; the gene matches leave 17 bases unexplained. Each donor gave one peripheral blood draw, averaging roughly 120 mL, which was collected into heparinised tubes. Naive, central memory, regulatory and stem cell-like memory CD4+ T cells were sorted on a BD FACSAria II using a panel including CD45RO, CCR7, CD25, CD127, CD95 and CD27. A purity above 98% was achieved for all sorted populations. PBMCs were isolated immediately by Lymphoprep density gradient centrifugation and stained directly without culture. So that batch effects would be minimized, each experiment stained and sorted samples in pairs, pairing one healthy donor with one patient.

Comments on this clone: Its binding antigen is unknown. One base away there is no much larger clone; base qualities are not given.

This receptor was obtained from a middle-aged woman in good health. The chain links TRBV11-2 with TRBJ2-1, with 7 bases aligning to TRBD2. The specimen sequenced was stem cell memory CD4+ T cells from blood. The sample's cell subset or site label, decoded: stem cell-like memory CD4+ T cells. The nucleotides read TGTGCCAGCAGCTTAGCATTTACAGGACTAGGTTTTGGTCATGAGCAGTTCTTC. It codes for CASSLAFTGLGFGHEQFF.